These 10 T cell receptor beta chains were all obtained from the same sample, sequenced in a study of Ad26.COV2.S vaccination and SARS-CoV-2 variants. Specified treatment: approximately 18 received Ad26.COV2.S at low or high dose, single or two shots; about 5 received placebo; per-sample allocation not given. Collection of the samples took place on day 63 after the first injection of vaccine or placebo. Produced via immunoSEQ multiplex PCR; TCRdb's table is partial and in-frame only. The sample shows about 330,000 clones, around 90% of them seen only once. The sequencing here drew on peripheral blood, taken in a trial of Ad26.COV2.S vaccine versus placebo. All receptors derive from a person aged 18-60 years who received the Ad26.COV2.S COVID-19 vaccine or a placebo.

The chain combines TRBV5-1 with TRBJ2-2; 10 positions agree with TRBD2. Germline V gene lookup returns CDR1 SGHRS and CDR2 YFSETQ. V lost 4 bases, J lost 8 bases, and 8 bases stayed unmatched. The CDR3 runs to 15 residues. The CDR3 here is CASSQRTSGAGELFF. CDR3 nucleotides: TGCGCCAGCAGCCAACGGACTAGCGGAGCAGGGGAGCTGTTTTTT.

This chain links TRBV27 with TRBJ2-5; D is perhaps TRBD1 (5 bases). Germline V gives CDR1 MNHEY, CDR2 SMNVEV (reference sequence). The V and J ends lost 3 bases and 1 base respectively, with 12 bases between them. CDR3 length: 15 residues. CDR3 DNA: TGTGCCAGCAGTTTGAGACAGACGTTCCAAGAGACCCAGTACTTC. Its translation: CASSLRQTFQETQYF.

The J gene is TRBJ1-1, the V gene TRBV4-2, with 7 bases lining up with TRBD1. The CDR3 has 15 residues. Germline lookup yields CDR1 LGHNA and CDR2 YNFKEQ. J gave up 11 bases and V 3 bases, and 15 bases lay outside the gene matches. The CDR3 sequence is CASSHSMRGTERAFF. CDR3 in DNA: TGTGCCAGCAGCCATTCCATGCGGGGGACAGAACGCGCTTTCTTT.

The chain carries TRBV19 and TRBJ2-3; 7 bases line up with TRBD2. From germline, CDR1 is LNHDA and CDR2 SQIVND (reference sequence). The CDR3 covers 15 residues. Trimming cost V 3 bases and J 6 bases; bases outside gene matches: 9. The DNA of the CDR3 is TGTGCCAGTAGTATGCGGACTAGTGTAGCTGATACGCAGTATTTT. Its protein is CASSMRTSVADTQYF.

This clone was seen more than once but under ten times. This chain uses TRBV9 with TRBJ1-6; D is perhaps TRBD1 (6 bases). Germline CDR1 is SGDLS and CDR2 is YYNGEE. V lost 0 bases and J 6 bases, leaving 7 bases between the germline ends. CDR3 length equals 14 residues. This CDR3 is CASSVEQGNSPLHF. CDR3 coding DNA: TGTGCCAGCAGCGTAGAACAGGGTAATTCACCCCTCCACTTT.

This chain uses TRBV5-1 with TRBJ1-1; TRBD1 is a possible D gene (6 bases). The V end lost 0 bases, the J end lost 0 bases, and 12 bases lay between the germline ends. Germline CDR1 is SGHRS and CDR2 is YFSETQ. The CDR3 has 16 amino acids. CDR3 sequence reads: CASSLGTATLNTEAFF. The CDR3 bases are TGCGCCAGCAGCTTGGGGACAGCCACCTTGAACACTGAAGCTTTCTTT.

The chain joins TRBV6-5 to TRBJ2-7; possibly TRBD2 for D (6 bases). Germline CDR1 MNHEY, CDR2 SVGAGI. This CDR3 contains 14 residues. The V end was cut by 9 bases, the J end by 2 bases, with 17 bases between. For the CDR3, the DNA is TGTGCCAGTGCCCGTAGCGGTACCCCCTACGAGCAGTACGTC. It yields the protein CASARSGTPYEQYV.

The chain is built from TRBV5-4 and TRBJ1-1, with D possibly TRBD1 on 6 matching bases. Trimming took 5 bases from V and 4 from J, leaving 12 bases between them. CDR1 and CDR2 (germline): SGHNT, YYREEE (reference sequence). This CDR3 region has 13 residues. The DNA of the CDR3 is TGTGCCAGCAGTGACGGACAGACCACTGAAGCTTTCTTT. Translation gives CASSDGQTTEAFF.

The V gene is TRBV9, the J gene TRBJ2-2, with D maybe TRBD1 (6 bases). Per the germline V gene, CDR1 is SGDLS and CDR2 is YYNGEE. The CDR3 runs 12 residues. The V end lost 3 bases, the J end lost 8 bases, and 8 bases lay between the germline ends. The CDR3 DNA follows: TGTGCCAGCAGCGCCGGGACAGGGGAGCTGTTTTTT. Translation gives CASSAGTGELFF.

CDR3: CASSLSGSGGNNEQFF. The CDR3 coding sequence is TGTGCCAGCAGTTTATCGGGTAGCGGGGGGAACAATGAGCAGTTCTTC. The chain has TRBV27 and TRBJ2-1, with 10 bases matching TRBD2. The germline gives CDR1 MNHEY, CDR2 SMNVEV (reference sequence). V lost 0 bases to trimming and J lost 5 bases; unmatched junction nucleotides: 4. The CDR3 is 16 amino acids.